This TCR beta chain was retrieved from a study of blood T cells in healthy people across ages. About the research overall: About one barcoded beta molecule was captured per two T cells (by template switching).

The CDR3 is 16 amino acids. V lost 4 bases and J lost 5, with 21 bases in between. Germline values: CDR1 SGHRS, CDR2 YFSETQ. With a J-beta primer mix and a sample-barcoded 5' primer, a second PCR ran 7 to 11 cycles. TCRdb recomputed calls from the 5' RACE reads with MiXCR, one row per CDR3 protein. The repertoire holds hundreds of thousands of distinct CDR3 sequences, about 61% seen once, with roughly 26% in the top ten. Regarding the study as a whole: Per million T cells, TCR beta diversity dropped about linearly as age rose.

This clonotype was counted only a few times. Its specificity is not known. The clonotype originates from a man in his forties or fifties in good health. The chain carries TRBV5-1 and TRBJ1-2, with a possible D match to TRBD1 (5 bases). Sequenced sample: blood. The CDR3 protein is CASSQPGMTEGYGYTF. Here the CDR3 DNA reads TGCGCCAGCAGCCAGCCCGGCATGACCGAGGGGTATGGCTACACCTTC.